The 9 T cell receptor beta chains presented below share a single source sample, sequenced in a study of cytomegalovirus exposure and HLA in healthy donors. Use of 60 Vbeta and 13 Jbeta primers characterized the PCR. The repertoire was sequenced with immunoSEQ multiplex PCR; TCRdb's copy has only in-frame clones and lacks some. Here the sample spans 150,000 to 200,000 clones, more than 60% being singletons. The sequenced sample was PBMCs. The origin of the receptors is a man aged 40-49 years in good health and CMV-seronegative.

This chain joins TRBV5-1 and TRBJ1-2; D remains unclear. CDR1 is SGHRS and CDR2 is YFSETQ in the germline V gene. The CDR3 is made up of 15 amino acids. Trimming shortened V by 3 bases and J by 0 bases, and 12 bases separated the two germline ends. The CDR3 sequence: CASSSDGDPNYGYTF. DNA of the CDR3: TGCGCCAGCAGCTCCGACGGAGATCCTAACTATGGCTACACCTTC.

The chain links TRBV2 to TRBJ1-5; D remains unclear. V was cut by 2 bases and J by 3 bases, with 8 bases left in between. CDR1 and CDR2 (germline): SNHLY, FYNNEI. The CDR3 extends over 14 amino acids. CDR3 nucleotides: TGTGCCAGCAGTGAATACCCGGTCAATCAGCCCCAGCATTTT. Translation gives CASSEYPVNQPQHF.

The chain employs TRBV4-1 and TRBJ2-3; perhaps TRBD2 as D (6 bases). V lost 3 bases to trimming and J lost 5 bases, with 15 bases between them. Germline CDR1 is MGHRA and CDR2 is YSYEKL. The CDR3 is made up of 15 amino acids. For the CDR3, the DNA is TGCGCCAGCAGCCACCTTTGGGGGGAAGAAGATACGCAGTATTTT. Translated, it gives CASSHLWGEEDTQYF.

The rearrangement links TRBV5-1 to TRBJ1-5, with D possibly matching TRBD1 (5 bases). Germline CDR1 reads SGHRS; CDR2 reads YFSETQ. Deletions cut 4 bases from V and 8 bases from J, with 19 bases between. The CDR3 runs to 15 residues. DNA of the CDR3: TGCGCCAGCAGCCCCCTCACGGGACTCGGGGAGCCCCAGCATTTT. It yields the protein CASSPLTGLGEPQHF.

The gene calls are TRBV5-1 and TRBJ2-1; the D gene is possibly TRBD1 (5 bases). Germline V gene lookup returns CDR1 SGHRS and CDR2 YFSETQ. V was cut by 4 bases and J by 5 bases, with 13 bases left in between. CDR3 length: 14 residues. CDR3: CASSKDTYDNEQFF. Written as DNA, the CDR3 is TGCGCCAGCAGCAAGGACACCTACGACAATGAGCAGTTCTTC. Full variable domain (outside the CDR3, taken from reference TRBV5-1 and TRBJ2-1): KAGVTQTPRYLIKTRGQQVTLSCSPISGHRSVSWYQQTPGQGLQFLFEYFSETQRNKGNFPGRFSGRQFSNSRSEMNVSTLELGDSALYLCASSKDTYDNEQFFGPGTRLTVL.

This chain uses TRBV5-4 with TRBJ1-5, with TRBD1 matching 8 bases. The junction had 3 bases not matched to a gene; V was cut back by 0 bases and J by 4 bases. CDR1 and CDR2 (germline): SGHNT, YYREEE (reference sequence). The CDR3 loop spans 15 amino acids. Written as DNA, the CDR3 is TGTGCCAGCAGCTTGGGACGGACAGGGAATCAGCCCCAGCATTTT. Translating it yields CASSLGRTGNQPQHF.

In this sample, this clone turned up a few times. This chain uses TRBV27 with TRBJ2-3; 11 bases line up with TRBD2. V gave up 1 base and J gave up 7 bases; unmatched junction bases: 7. CDR3 size: 16 residues. Looked up from germline, CDR1 is MNHEY and CDR2 is SMNVEV (reference sequence). The CDR3 DNA sequence: TGTGCCAGCAGTTTATTCGGTAGCGGGGGGGCAAATACGCAGTATTTT. Translated: CASSLFGSGGANTQYF.

As DNA, the CDR3 is TGTGCCAGCAGCCCCGCTGGGACAGTCTTCTCCTACGAGCAGTACTTC. It codes for CASSPAGTVFSYEQYF. The chain combines TRBV13 with TRBJ2-7; 7 bases agree with TRBD1. V shed 5 bases, J shed 0 bases, and the junction held 10 bases outside the gene matches. The CDR3 sequence is 16 residues long. Per the germline V gene, CDR1 is PRHDT and CDR2 is FYEKMQ (reference sequence).

The CDR3, as DNA: TGTGCCAGCAGCCCAGGACAGGGCCCCGGAGATACGCAGTATTTT. It yields the protein CASSPGQGPGDTQYF. V and J are TRBV7-3 and TRBJ2-3; TRBD1 matches 8 bases. Trimming at V came to 5 bases and at J to 5 bases, leaving 9 bases not matched to a gene. CDR3 length equals 15 residues. Looked up from germline, CDR1 is SGHTA and CDR2 is FQGTGA.